This TCR beta chain appears in the sequencing data of a study of blood T cell repertoires in COVID-19. Study at large: Whether acute or convalescent, the COVID-19 samples came from the United States, Italy and Spain. PBMCs, B-cell-depleted T cells, or T cells provided the cDNA or gDNA that made up the material.

Source study methods: Nucleated cell counts were estimated from reference gene primer amplification. Only in-frame clones appear in the TCRdb table, and some are missing; sequencing was by immunoSEQ multiplex PCR. V and J calls and clone size come straight from that table; D and trimming were deduced from the DNA. The top ten clones hold more than 14% of a sample with tens of thousands of clones, around 88% of them seen once. The germline gives CDR1 LGHNA, CDR2 YSLEER. The CDR3 has 15 amino acids. V lost 0 bases and J lost 6; bases outside the gene matches: 5. This clone was seen only once. The receptor comes from a human donor in a cohort sampled during active COVID-19. This chain links TRBV4-3 with TRBJ2-1; TRBD2 agrees at 7 bases. Sequencing was carried out using peripheral blood. CDR3 DNA sequence: TGCGCCAGCAGCCAAGATTGGGGGAGGGCCAATGAGCAGTTCTTC. Its protein is CASSQDWGRANEQFF.